This TCR beta chain was found in a study of blood T cell repertoires in COVID-19 (dated by TCRdb to 2019 to 2021). For the wider study: The collaborator samples originated in the United States, Italy and Spain and spanned the acute and convalescent phases of COVID-19. The repertoires were made available in a free public database intended to serve as a resource for research on the immune response to SARS-CoV-2. HLA class I and class II types, where available, came from metadata supplied by the sample provider rather than from assay-based typing. The prospective study material was composed of cDNA or gDNA derived from T cells, B-cell-depleted T cells, or PBMCs. The samples were drawn from two sources: the first 160 participants of the ongoing ImmuneRACE study, and 1,254 subjects contributed by 6 global collaborators. A de-identified subject ID, COVID-19 status, age in years and sex were almost always included in the sample metadata. Deeply sampled blood TCRbeta repertoires from subjects exposed to, actively infected with, or recovered from COVID-19 were included in the dataset. Study-wide conclusions, independent of this receptor: How much clinical and demographic metadata was included differed by source and by participant, and the metadata was provided uncurated.

Comment on this clone: Its antigen specificity is not known. Within one base of it there is no much larger clone, and no base qualities were kept.

TCRbeta CDR3 regions were amplified from genomic DNA by means of the immunoSEQ Assay, a bias-controlled multiplex PCR. Turning to the authors' computational methods: Within the assay, amplification of reference gene primers was used to estimate how many nucleated cells each sample contained. Sequence reads were collapsed and filtered to measure the absolute abundance of every unique TCRbeta CDR3 rearrangement. For each sample, productive Simpson clonality was calculated as the square root of Simpson's diversity index over productive rearrangements. Held by TCRdb, this immuneACCESS table contains in-frame sequences only and omits some clones. Under half of the omission traces to an unresolved V gene where checked; the cause of the rest is unknown. From that table come the V and J calls and clone size; the DNA was used to work out D and trimming. This sample gives 200,000 or so clones in total; approximately 87% of them show up just once. The top ten constitute about 20% of the sample.

From V the trimming removes 5 bases and from J it removes 3 bases, while the gene matches leave 7 bases of the junction unaccounted for. CDR1 and CDR2, per the germline V gene (reference sequence), are SEHNR and FQNEAQ. The CDR3, cysteine through phenylalanine, is 16 amino acids long. Here the CDR3 DNA is all that survives: 48 bases in frame from base 1. At one collaborating source in Seattle, patients were enrolled during active infection and were followed longitudinally through the course of disease. The collaborating institutions used their own protocols to collect whole blood in K2EDTA tubes. For TCRbeta analysis, collaborators shipped samples in one of three forms: frozen whole blood, isolated PBMCs, or DNA extracted from either of those sample types.

The chain is made from TRBV7-9 and TRBJ1-4, and 9 junction bases match TRBD1. This receptor was obtained from a person between 65 and 80 years old with COVID-19, enrolled during active disease. Sequenced sample: peripheral blood. The CDR3 protein is CASSIGTGKANEKLFF. The DNA sequence is TGTGCCAGCAGCATCGGGACAGGGAAGGCTAATGAAAAACTGTTTTTT.